The 19 T cell receptor beta chains below all came from one sample that was sequenced in a study of early T cells in non-severe SARS-CoV-2 infection. Each CDR3 protein gets one entry after TCRdb re-called the 5' RACE reads with MiXCR. The repertoire consists of 35,000 to 45,000 distinct CDR3 sequences, with 10% to 15% occurring once and the leading ten covering more than 15%. Sequencing was done on a sample of whole blood. Receptor source: an adult who was a healthcare worker with PCR-confirmed SARS-CoV-2 infection or an uninfected control (not recorded which).

The CDR3 is CATSDSPTNYGYTF. The CDR3 DNA reads TGTGCCACCAGTGACAGCCCGACTAACTATGGCTACACCTTC. V is TRBV24-1 and J is TRBJ1-2; D call uncertain. V dropped 4 bases and J dropped 0 bases, with 8 bases sitting between them. Germline V CDR1 and CDR2: KGHDR, SFDVKD. The CDR3 contains 14 residues.

DNA of the CDR3: TGTGCCAGCAGTGAATGCCCGTATAGCGGGAGGGCCTACGAGCAGTACTTC. This encodes CASSECPYSGRAYEQYF. The chain joins TRBV25-1 to TRBJ2-7; TRBD2 aligns across 11 bases. J gave up 2 bases and V 1 base, and 7 bases lay outside the gene matches. CDR1 MGHDK and CDR2 SYGVNS come from the germline V gene. The CDR3 spans 17 residues.

The sample holds many counts of this clonotype. The chain is built from TRBV3-1 and TRBJ2-3; no definite D call. Germline CDR1 is LGHDT and CDR2 is YNNKEL (reference sequence). Between the trimmed V and J ends, which lost 3 bases and 3 bases, there was a span of 7 bases. The CDR3 has 13 residues. CDR3 nucleotide sequence: TGTGCCAGCAGCCATCCTCAAACAGATACGCAGTATTTT. Its translation: CASSHPQTDTQYF.

The sample holds a few counts of this clonotype. J is TRBJ1-1 and V is TRBV7-2; D is possibly TRBD1 (6 bases). Per the germline V gene, CDR1 is SGHTA and CDR2 is FQGNSA. Trimming pared 5 bases from V and 11 bases from J, leaving 15 bases between. There are 12 residues in the CDR3. Here the CDR3 DNA reads TGTGCCAGCAGCCCGAGATCAGGGGTGGCTTTCTTT. This gives the protein CASSPRSGVAFF.

Only a few counts were recorded for this clonotype. The V and J genes are TRBV4-1 and TRBJ1-6; D uncertain. The CDR3 is 16 amino acids. Germline CDR1 is MGHRA and CDR2 is YSYEKL. V was pared by 0 bases and J by 3 bases, with 9 bases between. This CDR3 is CASSQERANYNSPLHF. DNA for the CDR3: TGCGCCAGCAGCCAAGAACGGGCCAACTATAATTCACCCCTCCACTTT.

The sample holds many counts of this clonotype. V is TRBV7-8 and J is TRBJ1-1; tentatively, D is TRBD1 (5 bases). Germline V gene data show CDR1 as SGHVS and CDR2 as FQNEAQ. Trimming shortened V by 8 bases and J by 5 bases, and 18 bases separated the two germline ends. This CDR3 is built from 14 residues. The CDR3 DNA follows: TGTGCCAGCTCGAGGGTAGGGGAGTGGACTGAAGCTTTCTTT. It specifies CASSRVGEWTEAFF.

The J gene is TRBJ2-6, the V gene TRBV7-9, with D perhaps TRBD2 (6 bases). This CDR3 is 15 amino acids long. Germline loops: CDR1 SEHNR, CDR2 FQNEAQ (reference sequence). The V end was cut by 7 bases, the J end by 0 bases, with 10 bases between. The CDR3 spells CASTLSGSGANVLTF. In nucleotides, the CDR3 is TGTGCCAGCACCCTTAGCGGCTCTGGGGCCAACGTCCTGACTTTC. Combining the CDR3 with reference TRBV7-9 and TRBJ2-6 gives the whole variable domain DTGVSQNPRHKITKRGQNVTFRCDPISEHNRLYWYRQTLGQGPEFLTYFQNEAQLEKSRLLSDRFSAERPKGSFSTLEIQRTEQGDSAMYLCASTLSGSGANVLTFGAGSRLTVL.

The chain uses TRBV3-1 and TRBJ2-2, with D hard to call. V shed 0 bases and J shed 2 bases, with 7 bases lying between them. CDR1 is LGHDT, CDR2 YNNKEL, per germline (reference sequence). The CDR3 loop spans 15 amino acids. CDR3 nucleotide sequence: TGTGCCAGCAGCCAAGACATCCTAAACACCGGGGAGCTGTTTTTT. It is translated as CASSQDILNTGELFF.

This clonotype came up a few times. The chain is built from TRBV4-1 and TRBJ2-3; 9 bases fit TRBD1. The CDR3 extends over 15 amino acids. Germline trimming cut 4 bases from V and 5 bases from J; bases unmatched to any gene: 7. In germline, CDR1 is MGHRA, CDR2 YSYEKL. DNA for the CDR3: TGCGCCAGCAGCCTTCCGGGACAGGGAAAAGATACGCAGTATTTT. Protein: CASSLPGQGKDTQYF.

The chain carries TRBV13 and TRBJ1-1, with 7 positions matching TRBD1. Germline CDR1 PRHDT, CDR2 FYEKMQ (reference sequence). The CDR3 has 14 residues. V was clipped by 6 bases and J by 4 bases; unmatched bases: 8. CDR3 protein: CASRSTGRGTEAFF. In nucleotides, the CDR3 is TGTGCCAGCAGATCGACAGGGAGGGGCACTGAAGCTTTCTTT.

This clonotype was observed a handful of times. V is TRBV7-2 and J is TRBJ2-5; D is uncertain. Looked up from germline, CDR1 is SGHTA and CDR2 is FQGNSA. V gave up 5 bases and J gave up 2 bases, with 3 bases separating them. The CDR3 runs to 11 residues. The CDR3 nucleotides read TGTGCCAGCAGCGTTCAAGAGACCCAGTACTTC. Translated, it gives CASSVQETQYF.

The V and J genes are TRBV20-1 and TRBJ2-1; the match to TRBD2 covers 14 bases. The CDR3 covers 15 residues. Germline V lookup: CDR1 DFQATT, CDR2 SNEGSKA (reference sequence). CDR3 bases: TGCAGCCGCGGGACGACTAGCGGGGGGGGTAATGAGCAGTTCTTC. Translation: CSRGTTSGGGNEQFF.

The chain uses TRBV7-3 and TRBJ1-2; D gene unclear. Germline CDR1 and CDR2: SGHTA and FQGTGA. The CDR3 sequence is 11 residues long. V was shortened by 7 bases and J by 8 bases, with 11 bases between the two germline ends. The CDR3 region is CASTYSVGYTF. CDR3 bases: TGTGCCAGCACCTACTCCGTGGGCTACACCTTC.

The V and J genes are TRBV12-3 or TRBV12-4 and TRBJ1-5; D gene ambiguous. The V end lost 2 bases, the J end lost 5 bases, and 4 bases lay between the germline ends. CDR3 length: 12 amino acids. In nucleotides, the CDR3 is TGTGCCAGCAGTTTAACGTATCAGCCCCAGCATTTT. Protein: CASSLTYQPQHF.

This clonotype was detected many times. V and J are TRBV5-6 and TRBJ2-5; tentative D call: TRBD2 (5 bases). Germline CDR1 is SGHDT and CDR2 is YYEEEE. This CDR3 has 17 amino acids. V lost 0 bases and J 5 bases, leaving 20 bases between the germline ends. CDR3 DNA: TGTGCCAGCAGCTTGGAGCGAACAAGTCGGAGAGGGGAGACCCAGTACTTC. Its protein product is CASSLERTSRRGETQYF.

This clonotype was seen only a few times. The chain has TRBV5-6 and TRBJ2-1; no clear D. CDR1 and CDR2 from the germline V gene are SGHDT and YYEEEE. CDR3 length equals 14 residues. V lost 0 bases to trimming and J lost 5 bases, with 9 bases between them. As DNA, the CDR3 is TGTGCCAGCAGCTTGGGACTCTTAAACAATGAGCAGTTCTTC. Protein sequence: CASSLGLLNNEQFF. Supplemented by reference TRBV5-6 and TRBJ2-1, the full variable domain reads DAGVTQSPTHLIKTRGQQVTLRCSPKSGHDTVSWYQQALGQGPQFIFQYYEEEERQRGNFPDRFSGHQFPNYSSELNVNALLLGDSALYLCASSLGLLNNEQFFGPGTRLTVL.

The rearrangement uses TRBV7-9 and TRBJ2-1; D is possibly TRBD1 (6 bases). Trimming took off 1 base at V and 3 bases at J, with 7 bases between the two ends. Germline V gene data show CDR1 as SEHNR and CDR2 as FQNEAQ (reference sequence). This CDR3 has 14 residues. This CDR3 is CASSLVDSYNEQFF. CDR3 sequence (DNA): TGTGCCAGCAGCTTAGTGGACAGCTACAATGAGCAGTTCTTC.

This clonotype came up many times. The rearrangement joins TRBV7-8 to TRBJ2-3; TRBD2 aligns across 11 bases. V trimming: 5 bases; J trimming: 5 bases; junction bases outside the gene matches: 12. Germline lookup yields CDR1 SGHVS and CDR2 FQNEAQ. The CDR3 is 17 residues long. The CDR3, as DNA: TGTGCCAGCAGCCTGACTAGCGGGACAGCAGAGGAAGATACGCAGTATTTT. Amino acids: CASSLTSGTAEEDTQYF.

The table lists this clonotype with a few counts. The chain links TRBV29-1 to TRBJ1-1; D is possibly TRBD1 (6 bases). The CDR3 covers 12 residues. Trimming shortened V by 6 bases and J by 1 base, and 9 bases separated the two germline ends. Germline lookup yields CDR1 SQVTM and CDR2 ANQGSEA. CDR3 bases: TGCAGCGTGGTGGGACAGAACACTGAAGCTTTCTTT. Translation gives CSVVGQNTEAFF.